Sequencing of this T cell receptor beta chain was carried out in a study of blood T cell repertoires in COVID-19. About the study: Samples came from the United States, Italy and Spain, spanning acute and convalescent COVID-19. T cells, B-cell-depleted T cells, or PBMCs provided the cDNA or gDNA that served as material.

Germline CDR1 reads SGHRS; CDR2 reads YFSETQ. V dropped 0 bases and J dropped 6; count of bases not matched to a gene: 2. The CDR3 totals 14 residues. In terms of age and location, participants ranged from about 18 to 95 years and lived in about two dozen US areas. Per the authors' pipeline: Quantification of nucleated cells was approximated via reference gene primer amplification. The table came from immunoSEQ multiplex PCR; TCRdb's copy has only in-frame clones and leaves some out. V, J and clone size derive from that table, while D and trimming were established from the DNA sequence. The sample lists 400,000 to 450,000 clones, about 90% occurring once. With regard to this clone: Other DNA sequences in the same sample also yield this CDR3.

Sequenced: PBMCs or T cells enriched from blood (not recorded which). This chain connects TRBV5-1 to TRBJ1-5; TRBD1 agrees at 8 bases. This TCR was sampled from a man younger than 30 who had recovered from COVID-19. The chain's CDR3 is CASSLEGQGQPQHF. The CDR3 DNA sequence: TGCGCCAGCAGCTTGGAAGGACAGGGTCAGCCCCAGCATTTT.